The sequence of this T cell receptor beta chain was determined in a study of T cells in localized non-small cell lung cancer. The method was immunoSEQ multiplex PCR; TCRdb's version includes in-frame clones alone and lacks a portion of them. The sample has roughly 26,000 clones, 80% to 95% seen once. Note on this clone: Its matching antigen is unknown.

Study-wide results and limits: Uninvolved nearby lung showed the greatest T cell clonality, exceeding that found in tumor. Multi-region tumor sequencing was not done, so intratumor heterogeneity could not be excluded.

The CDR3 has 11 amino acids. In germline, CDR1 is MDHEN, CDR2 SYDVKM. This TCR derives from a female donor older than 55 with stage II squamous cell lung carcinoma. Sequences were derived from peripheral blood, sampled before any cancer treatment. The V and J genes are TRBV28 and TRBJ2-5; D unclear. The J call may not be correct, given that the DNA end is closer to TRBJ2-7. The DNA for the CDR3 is TGTGCCAGCAGTTCCCTCTACGAGCAGTACTTC. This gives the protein CASSSLYEQYF.